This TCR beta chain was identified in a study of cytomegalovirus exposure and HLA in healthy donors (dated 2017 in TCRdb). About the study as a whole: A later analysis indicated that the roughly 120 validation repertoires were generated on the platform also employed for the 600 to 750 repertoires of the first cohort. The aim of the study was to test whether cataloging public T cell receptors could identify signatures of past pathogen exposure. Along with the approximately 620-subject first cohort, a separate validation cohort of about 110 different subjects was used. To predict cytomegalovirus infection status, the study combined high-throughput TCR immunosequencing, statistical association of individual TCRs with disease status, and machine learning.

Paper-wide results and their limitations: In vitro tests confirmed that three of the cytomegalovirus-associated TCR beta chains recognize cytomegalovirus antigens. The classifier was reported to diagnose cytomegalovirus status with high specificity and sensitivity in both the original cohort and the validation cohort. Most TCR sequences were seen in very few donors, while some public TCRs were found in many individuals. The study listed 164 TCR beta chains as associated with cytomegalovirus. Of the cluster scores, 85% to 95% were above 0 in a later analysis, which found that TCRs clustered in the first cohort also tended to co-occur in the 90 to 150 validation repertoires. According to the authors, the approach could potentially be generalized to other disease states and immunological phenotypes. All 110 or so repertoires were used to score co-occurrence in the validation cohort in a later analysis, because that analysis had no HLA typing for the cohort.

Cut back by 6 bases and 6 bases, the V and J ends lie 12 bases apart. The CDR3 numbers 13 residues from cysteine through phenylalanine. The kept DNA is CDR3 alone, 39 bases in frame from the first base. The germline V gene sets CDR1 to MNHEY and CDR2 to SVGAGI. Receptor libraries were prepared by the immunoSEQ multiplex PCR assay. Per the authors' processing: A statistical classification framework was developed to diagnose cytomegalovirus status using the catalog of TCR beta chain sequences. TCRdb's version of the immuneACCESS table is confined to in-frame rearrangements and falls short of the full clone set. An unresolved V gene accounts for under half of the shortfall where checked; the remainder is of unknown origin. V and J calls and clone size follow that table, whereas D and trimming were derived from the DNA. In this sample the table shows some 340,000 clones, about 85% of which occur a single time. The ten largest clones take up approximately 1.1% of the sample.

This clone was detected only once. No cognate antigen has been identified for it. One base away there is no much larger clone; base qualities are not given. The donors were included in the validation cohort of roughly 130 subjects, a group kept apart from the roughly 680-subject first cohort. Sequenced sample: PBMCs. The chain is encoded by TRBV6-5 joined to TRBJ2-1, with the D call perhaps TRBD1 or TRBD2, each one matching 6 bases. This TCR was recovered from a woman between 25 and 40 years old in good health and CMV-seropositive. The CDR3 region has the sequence CASRSTGANEQFF. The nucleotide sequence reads TGTGCCAGCAGATCGACGGGGGCCAATGAGCAGTTCTTC.